The 30 T cell receptor beta chains listed next were all sequenced from one sample in a study of T cells after yellow fever vaccination. TCRdb recomputed calls from the 5' RACE reads with MiXCR, one row per CDR3 protein. The table lists a few hundred thousand distinct CDR3 sequences, approximately 21% of them singletons. The specimen comprised PBMCs, sampled 15 days after the yellow fever booster vaccination. The receptors were gathered from a man aged 25-45 years who received the YFV17D yellow fever vaccine.

The genes are TRBV12-3 or TRBV12-4 and TRBJ2-1, with a possible D match to TRBD2 (6 bases). V was pared by 4 bases and J by 4 bases, with 17 bases between. The CDR3 sequence is 16 residues long. CDR3 region: CASSSSGSGVYNEQFF. CDR3 nucleotides: TGTGCCAGCAGTTCCTCCGGGTCGGGGGTGTACAATGAGCAGTTCTTC.

The chain combines TRBV9 with TRBJ2-7; TRBD2 aligns across 7 bases. V was clipped by 4 bases and J by 6 bases; unmatched bases: 13. This CDR3 is 15 amino acids long. The germline V gene has CDR1 SGDLS and CDR2 YYNGEE. CDR3 amino acids: CASSPPAAGVGEQYF. The CDR3 DNA reads as TGTGCCAGCAGCCCCCCCGCGGCGGGAGTGGGCGAGCAGTACTTC.

This rearrangement joins TRBV20-1 to TRBJ1-1; tentative D call: TRBD1 (6 bases). The CDR3 has 14 amino acids. Trimming shortened V by 3 bases and J by 1 base, and 12 bases separated the two germline ends. CDR1 and CDR2 from the germline V gene are DFQATT and SNEGSKA (reference sequence). CDR3 sequence (DNA): TGCAGTGCTAGGGGGGACACCGGGAACACTGAAGCTTTCTTT. Translating gives CSARGDTGNTEAFF.

This chain uses TRBV7-2 with TRBJ2-7; 7 nucleotides line up with TRBD2. V trimming: 0 bases; J trimming: 1 base; junction bases outside the gene matches: 18. From germline, CDR1 is SGHTA and CDR2 FQGNSA. This CDR3 is built from 20 residues. For the CDR3, the DNA is TGTGCCAGCAGCTTAGCCCTATTGCGGGAGTACGATCGCGGGTCCTACGAGCAGTACTTC. Its protein product is CASSLALLREYDRGSYEQYF.

This clonotype has just a few counts. V usage is TRBV30 and J usage is TRBJ2-3; 11 positions agree with TRBD2. The germline V gene has CDR1 GTSNPN and CDR2 SVGIG (reference sequence). Trimming took 3 bases from V and 6 from J; bases not matched to a gene: 8. The CDR3 has 15 amino acids. CDR3 amino acids: CAWSVAGGFMDTQYF. In nucleotides, the CDR3 is TGTGCCTGGAGCGTAGCGGGAGGGTTTATGGATACGCAGTATTTT.

This clonotype has more than one count but fewer than ten. This chain joins TRBV3-1 and TRBJ2-3, with a tentative D call TRBD2 (5 bases). CDR1 LGHDT and CDR2 YNNKEL come from the germline V gene (reference sequence). CDR3 length: 12 residues. Between the trimmed V and J ends, which lost 4 bases and 8 bases, there was a span of 10 bases. The DNA for the CDR3 is TGTGCCAGCAGCCTCAGCGGAACTACGCAGTATTTT. It encodes CASSLSGTTQYF.

This clonotype came up many times. The chain carries TRBV5-6 and TRBJ2-7, with D hard to call. Looked up from germline, CDR1 is SGHDT and CDR2 is YYEEEE. The V gene lost 5 bases and the J gene lost 2 bases, with 8 bases spanning the gap. The length of the CDR3 is 12 residues. CDR3 DNA: TGTGCCAGCAGTTTGTCTCCCTACGAGCAGTACTTC. As protein: CASSLSPYEQYF. The full variable domain, rest sourced from reference TRBV5-6 and TRBJ2-7, is DAGVTQSPTHLIKTRGQQVTLRCSPKSGHDTVSWYQQALGQGPQFIFQYYEEEERQRGNFPDRFSGHQFPNYSSELNVNALLLGDSALYLCASSLSPYEQYFGPGTRLTVT.

This clonotype was detected only a few times. The rearrangement joins TRBV7-2 to TRBJ2-1; D gene unclear. This CDR3 has 15 residues. CDR1 SGHTA and CDR2 FQGNSA come from the germline V gene. The V and J ends lost 3 bases and 3 bases respectively, with 12 bases between them. The CDR3 DNA reads as TGTGCCAGCAGCTTTGGCGACAAGTACTACAATGAGCAGTTCTTC. Amino acids: CASSFGDKYYNEQFF. Full variable domain (outside the CDR3, taken from reference TRBV7-2 and TRBJ2-1): GAGVSQSPSNKVTEKGKDVELRCDPISGHTALYWYRQSLGQGLEFLIYFQGNSAPDKSGLPSDRFSAERTGGSVSTLTIQRTQQEDSAVYLCASSFGDKYYNEQFFGPGTRLTVL.

The CDR3: CASSRRVDGELFF. The CDR3 region has the DNA TGTGCCAGCAGCCGGAGGGTCGACGGGGAGCTGTTTTTT. The chain has TRBV5-6 and TRBJ2-2, with D possibly being TRBD2 (6 bases). CDR3 length equals 13 residues. The V gene lost 4 bases and the J gene lost 7 bases, with 11 bases spanning the gap. Germline values: CDR1 SGHDT, CDR2 YYEEEE.

The table lists this clonotype with a few counts. This chain links TRBV20-1 with TRBJ2-2; TRBD1 is a possible D gene (6 bases). Trimming cost V 6 bases and J 2 bases, with 16 bases left between them. The CDR3 is 15 residues long. The germline CDR1 and CDR2 sequences are DFQATT and SNEGSKA (reference sequence). The CDR3 DNA reads as TGCAGTGCCTCAGGGGTAGGAAGAAACACCGGGGAGCTGTTTTTT. Residues: CSASGVGRNTGELFF.

This clonotype was observed a handful of times. J is TRBJ2-1 and V is TRBV20-1; 15 bases fit TRBD2. J was trimmed by 10 bases and V by 2 bases; bases with no gene match: 3. This CDR3 region has 14 residues. Germline V CDR1 and CDR2: DFQATT, SNEGSKA (reference sequence). CDR3 DNA sequence: TGCAGTGCTAGACGGGGACTAGCGGGAGGCGAGCAGTTCTTC. Protein sequence: CSARRGLAGGEQFF.

The table lists this clonotype with a few counts. This chain uses TRBV27 with TRBJ2-1; perhaps TRBD1 as D (6 bases). There are 16 residues in the CDR3. From germline, CDR1 is MNHEY and CDR2 SMNVEV (reference sequence). With 5 bases removed from V and 6 bases from J, the gap between germline ends came to 20 bases. The CDR3 region has the DNA TGTGCCAGCAGTCCCGTCGGGACACACAACGGCAATGAGCAGTTCTTC. Translated: CASSPVGTHNGNEQFF.

This clonotype was counted between two and nine times. The CDR3 nucleotides are TGCAGTGCTAGGGTTGGAGGGTCAGGCACAGATACGCAGTATTTT. This translates into CSARVGGSGTDTQYF. V usage is TRBV20-1 and J usage is TRBJ2-3; a possible D gene is TRBD2 (6 bases). With 3 bases removed from V and 1 base from J, the gap between germline ends came to 14 bases. This CDR3 contains 15 residues. Germline V gene sequence: CDR1 DFQATT, CDR2 SNEGSKA (reference sequence).

The V gene is TRBV2, the J gene TRBJ2-7; perhaps TRBD1 as D (5 bases). V gave up 6 bases and J gave up 2 bases, with 14 bases separating them. The CDR3 loop spans 14 amino acids. In germline, CDR1 is SNHLY, CDR2 FYNNEI. CDR3 amino acids: CASSPTVTTYEQYF. In DNA form, the CDR3 reads TGTGCCAGCAGCCCGACAGTAACGACCTACGAGCAGTACTTC.

This chain connects TRBV18 to TRBJ2-1, with D possibly being TRBD1 (7 bases). The CDR3 is 15 amino acids. The germline V gene has CDR1 KGHSH and CDR2 LQKENI. With 1 base removed from V and 9 bases from J, the gap between germline ends came to 16 bases. The CDR3 spells CASSPLQGGEVEQFF. The CDR3 coding sequence is TGTGCCAGCTCACCACTGCAGGGGGGAGAGGTTGAGCAGTTCTTC.

This chain connects TRBV7-2 to TRBJ2-3; D is unresolved. CDR3 length: 12 residues. Looked up from germline, CDR1 is SGHTA and CDR2 is FQGNSA. Trimming took 6 bases from V and 0 from J, leaving 4 bases between them. CDR3: CASRDSTDTQYF. The CDR3 DNA reads TGTGCCAGCAGGGACAGCACAGATACGCAGTATTTT.

J is TRBJ1-5 and V is TRBV7-2; D is possibly TRBD1 (6 bases). The CDR3 consists of 16 residues. CDR1 is SGHTA and CDR2 is FQGNSA in the germline V gene. The germline V and J ends were trimmed by 3 bases and 0 bases, with 12 bases remaining between them. In nucleotides, the CDR3 is TGTGCCAGCAGCTTGTCTGGGGGGGCTAGCAATCAGCCCCAGCATTTT. Translated: CASSLSGGASNQPQHF.

The chain links TRBV18 to TRBJ2-1; unclear D gene. Germline loops: CDR1 KGHSH, CDR2 LQKENI. The CDR3 sequence is 15 residues long. V lost 1 base and J lost 2, with 9 bases in between. The DNA of the CDR3 is TGTGCCAGCTCACCACTTGGGGTCCCCTACAATGAGCAGTTCTTC. Translated: CASSPLGVPYNEQFF. The variable domain in full, completed from reference TRBV18 and TRBJ2-1, reads NAGVMQNPRHLVRRRGQEARLRCSPMKGHSHVYWYRQLPEEGLKFMVYLQKENIIDESGMPKERFSAEFPKEGPSILRIQQVVRGDSAAYFCASSPLGVPYNEQFFGPGTRLTVL.

This chain links TRBV6-2 or TRBV6-3 with TRBJ2-1; TRBD2 matches at 10 bases. V shed 0 bases and J 6 bases; nucleotides not matched to a gene: 5. This CDR3 has 16 amino acids. Germline lookup yields CDR1 MNHEY and CDR2 SVGEGT. CDR3 nucleotides: TGTGCCAGCAGTTACTCTCTAGCGGGAGTAGTCAATGAGCAGTTCTTC. It encodes CASSYSLAGVVNEQFF.

This CDR3 is CASIPPPERNKALAYEQYF. The CDR3, as DNA: TGCGCCAGCATCCCGCCCCCCGAGAGAAATAAGGCTCTGGCCTACGAGCAGTACTTC. The rearrangement links TRBV4-3 to TRBJ2-7; D call uncertain. The CDR3 consists of 19 residues. The ends were cut back, 7 bases at V and 2 bases at J, with 30 bases in the middle. Per germline, CDR1 LGHNA and CDR2 YSLEER.

CDR3 nucleotides: TGTGCCAGCAGCTTAGGAGTAGGCGCCTCCTACGAGCAGTACTTC. Residues: CASSLGVGASYEQYF. The genes are TRBV7-7 and TRBJ2-7; D not resolved. The CDR3 sequence is 15 residues long. CDR1 and CDR2 from the germline V gene are SSHAT and FNYEAQ (reference sequence). Trimming cost V 1 base and J 0 bases, with 10 bases left between them.

This clonotype was observed a handful of times. This rearrangement joins TRBV6-1 to TRBJ2-1; no clear D. V dropped 8 bases and J dropped 4 bases, with 12 bases sitting between them. The germline V gene has CDR1 MNHNS and CDR2 SASEGT. This CDR3 has 13 amino acids. Here the CDR3 reads CASHQGAYNEQFF. CDR3 coding DNA: TGTGCCAGCCACCAAGGAGCGTACAATGAGCAGTTCTTC.

This clonotype was found many times. The chain joins TRBV6-2 or TRBV6-3 to TRBJ2-7; D perhaps matches TRBD2 (6 bases). Looked up from germline, CDR1 is MNHEY and CDR2 is SVGEGT. Trimming took off 7 bases at V and 6 bases at J, with 22 bases between the two ends. This CDR3 is 15 amino acids long. The CDR3 loop is CASKHSLWGVFEQYF. In nucleotides, the CDR3 is TGTGCCAGCAAACATTCGCTGTGGGGGGTCTTCGAGCAGTACTTC.

The chain couples TRBV7-2 to TRBJ2-7; D unresolved. The V gene's germline CDR1 is SGHTA and CDR2 FQGNSA. Trimming cost V 3 bases and J 6 bases, with 15 bases left between them. This CDR3 region has 14 residues. CDR3 in amino acids: CASSFTGGYGEQYF. The CDR3 bases are TGTGCCAGCAGCTTTACGGGCGGATACGGCGAGCAGTACTTC.

The chain links TRBV7-9 to TRBJ1-2; no clear D gene. The CDR3 extends over 12 amino acids. Trimming removed 4 bases from V and 7 bases from J, with 10 bases in between. Germline loops: CDR1 SEHNR, CDR2 FQNEAQ (reference sequence). CDR3 sequence reads: CASSSRSSGYTF. Here the CDR3 DNA reads TGTGCCAGCAGCTCAAGGAGCTCTGGCTACACCTTC.

The chain employs TRBV5-1 and TRBJ2-7, with TRBD2 identical over 8 bases. Trimming took 2 bases from V and 2 from J; bases not matched to a gene: 3. The CDR3 loop spans 14 amino acids. Germline CDR1 is SGHRS and CDR2 is YFSETQ. This chain's CDR3 is CASSFSGDTYEQYF. In DNA, the CDR3 is TGCGCCAGCAGCTTTAGCGGGGATACCTACGAGCAGTACTTC. Looking up the rest from reference TRBV5-1 and TRBJ2-7 gives the full variable domain: KAGVTQTPRYLIKTRGQQVTLSCSPISGHRSVSWYQQTPGQGLQFLFEYFSETQRNKGNFPGRFSGRQFSNSRSEMNVSTLELGDSALYLCASSFSGDTYEQYFGPGTRLTVT.

The rearrangement uses TRBV25-1 and TRBJ2-7; TRBD2 matches at 8 bases. CDR3 size: 16 residues. Germline V gene data show CDR1 as MGHDK and CDR2 as SYGVNS. V gave up 1 base and J gave up 6 bases; unmatched junction bases: 11. The DNA of the CDR3 is TGTGCCAGCAGTGAATGTCTCGTGAGCGGGAGTTGCGAGCAGTACTTC. It translates to CASSECLVSGSCEQYF.

This clonotype was detected a few times. The gene calls are TRBV27 and TRBJ2-7, with 9 bases lining up with TRBD2. The J segment lost 1 base and the V segment lost 4 bases, leaving 8 bases of the junction unmatched. Per germline, CDR1 MNHEY and CDR2 SMNVEV (reference sequence). The length of the CDR3 is 16 residues. The CDR3 DNA follows: TGTGCCAGCAGTTCCAGGACTAGCGCATCTTCCTACGAGCAGTACTTC. This sequence encodes CASSSRTSASSYEQYF.

This chain connects TRBV28 to TRBJ1-5, with TRBD1 matching 8 bases. CDR1 and CDR2 from the germline V gene are MDHEN and SYDVKM. The V segment lost 3 bases and the J segment 11 bases; nucleotides outside the gene matches: 12. The CDR3 loop spans 15 amino acids. In DNA, the CDR3 is TGTGCCAGCAGTTTGGGCGGGACAGGAGGCGGGACCCAGCATTTT. This translates into CASSLGGTGGGTQHF. The whole variable domain, filled in from reference TRBV28 and TRBJ1-5, reads DVKVTQSSRYLVKRTGEKVFLECVQDMDHENMFWYRQDPGLGLRLIYFSYDVKMKEKGDIPEGYSVSREKKERFSLILESASTNQTSMYLCASSLGGTGGGTQHFGDGTRLSIL.

This clonotype was detected a few times. The chain carries TRBV20-1 and TRBJ2-2; TRBD2 aligns across 10 bases. Germline values: CDR1 DFQATT, CDR2 SNEGSKA (reference sequence). J gave up 6 bases and V 1 base, and 11 bases lay outside the gene matches. The CDR3 is made up of 17 amino acids. CDR3 sequence: CSARALGAGGEAGELFF. In nucleotides, the CDR3 is TGCAGTGCTAGAGCCCTCGGAGCGGGAGGGGAGGCCGGGGAGCTGTTTTTT.